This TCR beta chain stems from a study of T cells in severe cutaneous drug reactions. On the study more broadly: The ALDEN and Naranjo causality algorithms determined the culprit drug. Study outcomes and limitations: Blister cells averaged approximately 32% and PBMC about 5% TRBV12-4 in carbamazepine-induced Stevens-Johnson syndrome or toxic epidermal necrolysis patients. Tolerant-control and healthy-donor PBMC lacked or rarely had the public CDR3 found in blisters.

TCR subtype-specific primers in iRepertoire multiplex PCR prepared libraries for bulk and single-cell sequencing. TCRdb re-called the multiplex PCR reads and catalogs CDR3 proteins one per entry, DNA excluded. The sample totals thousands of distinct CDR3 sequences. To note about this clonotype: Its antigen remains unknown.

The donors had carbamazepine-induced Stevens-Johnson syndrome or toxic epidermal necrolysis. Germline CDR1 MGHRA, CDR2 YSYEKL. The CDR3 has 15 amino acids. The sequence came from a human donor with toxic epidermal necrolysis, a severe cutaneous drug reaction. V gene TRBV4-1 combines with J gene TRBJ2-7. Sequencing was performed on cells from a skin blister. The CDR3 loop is CASSQDPLRAYEQYF.